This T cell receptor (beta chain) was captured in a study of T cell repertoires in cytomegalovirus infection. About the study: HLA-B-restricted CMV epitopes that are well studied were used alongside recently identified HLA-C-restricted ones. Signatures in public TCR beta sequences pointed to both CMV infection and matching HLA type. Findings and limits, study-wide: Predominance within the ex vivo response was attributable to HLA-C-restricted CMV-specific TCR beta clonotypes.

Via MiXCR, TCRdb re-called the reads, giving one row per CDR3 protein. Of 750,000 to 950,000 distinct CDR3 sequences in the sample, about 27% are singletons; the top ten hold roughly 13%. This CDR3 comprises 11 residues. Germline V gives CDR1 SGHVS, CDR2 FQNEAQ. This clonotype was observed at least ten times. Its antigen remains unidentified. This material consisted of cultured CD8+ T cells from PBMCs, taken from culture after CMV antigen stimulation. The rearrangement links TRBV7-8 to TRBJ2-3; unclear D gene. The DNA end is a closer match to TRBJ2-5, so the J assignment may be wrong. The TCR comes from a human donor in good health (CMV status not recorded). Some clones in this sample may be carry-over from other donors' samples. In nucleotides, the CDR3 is TGTGCCAGCAGCCCCGGTGGGACCCAGTACTTC. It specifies CASSPGGTQYF.